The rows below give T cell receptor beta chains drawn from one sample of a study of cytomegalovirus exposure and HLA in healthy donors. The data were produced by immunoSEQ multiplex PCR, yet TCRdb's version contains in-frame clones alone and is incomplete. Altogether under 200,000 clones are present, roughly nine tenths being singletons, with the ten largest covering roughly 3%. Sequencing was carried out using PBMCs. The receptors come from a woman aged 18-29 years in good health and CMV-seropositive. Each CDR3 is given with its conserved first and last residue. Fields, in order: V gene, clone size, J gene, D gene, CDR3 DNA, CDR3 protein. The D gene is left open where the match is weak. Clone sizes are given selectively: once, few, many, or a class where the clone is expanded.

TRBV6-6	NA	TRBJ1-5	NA	TGTGCCAGCAGTGCACCTCGCCAGGGCAGCAATCAGCCCCAGCATTTT	CASSAPRQGSNQPQHF
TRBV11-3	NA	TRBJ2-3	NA	TGTGCCAGCAGCTTAGAAGGAGCTAGCACAGATACGCAGTATTTT	CASSLEGASTDTQYF
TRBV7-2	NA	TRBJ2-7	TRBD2	TGTGCCAGCAGCTTAGAAGGGACTAGCGTCTACGAGCAGTACTTC	CASSLEGTSVYEQYF
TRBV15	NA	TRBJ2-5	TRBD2	TGTGCCACCACTAGCGGGGTCCTTGGAGAGACCCAGTACTTC	CATTSGVLGETQYF
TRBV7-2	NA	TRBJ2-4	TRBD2	TGTGCCAGCAGCTTAGCCAGCGGGGGGGCCTTAGCCAAAAACATTCAGTACTTC	CASSLASGGALAKNIQYF
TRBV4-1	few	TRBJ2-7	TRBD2	TGCGCCAGCAGCCAAGTGGCTAGCGGTACCTACGAGCAGTACTTC	CASSQVASGTYEQYF
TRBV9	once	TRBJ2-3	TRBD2	TGTGCCAGCAGCAACACTGGGACTAGACGTGGCACAGATACGCAGTATTTT	CASSNTGTRRGTDTQYF
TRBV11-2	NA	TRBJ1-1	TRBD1	TGTGCCAGCAGCTGGGACAGGGGAGGATCTGAAGCTTTCTTT	CASSWDRGGSEAFF
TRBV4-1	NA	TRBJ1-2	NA	TGCGCCAGCAGCCAAGAAGGGGCCTATGGCTACACCTTC	CASSQEGAYGYTF
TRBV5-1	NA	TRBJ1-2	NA	TGCGCCAGCAGGCCGGACAATAACTATGGCTACACCTTC	CASRPDNNYGYTF
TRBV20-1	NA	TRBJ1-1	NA	TGCAGAGTTACAGGGAACACTGAAGCTTTCTTT	CRVTGNTEAFF